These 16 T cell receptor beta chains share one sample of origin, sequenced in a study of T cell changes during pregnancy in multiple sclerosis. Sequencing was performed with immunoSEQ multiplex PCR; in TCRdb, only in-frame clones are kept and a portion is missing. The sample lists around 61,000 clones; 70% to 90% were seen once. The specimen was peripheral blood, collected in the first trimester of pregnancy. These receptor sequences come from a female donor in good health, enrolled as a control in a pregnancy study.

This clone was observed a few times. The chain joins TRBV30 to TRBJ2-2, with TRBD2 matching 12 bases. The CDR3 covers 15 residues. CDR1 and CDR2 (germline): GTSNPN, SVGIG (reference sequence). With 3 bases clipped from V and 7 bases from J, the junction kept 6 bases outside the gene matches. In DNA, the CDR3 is TGTGCCTGGAGCCAAGGACTAGCGGGGAACGGGGAGCTGTTTTTT. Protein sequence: CAWSQGLAGNGELFF.

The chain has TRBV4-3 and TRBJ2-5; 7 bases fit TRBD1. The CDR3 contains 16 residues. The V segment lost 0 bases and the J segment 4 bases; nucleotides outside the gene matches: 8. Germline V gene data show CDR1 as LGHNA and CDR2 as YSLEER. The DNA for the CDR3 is TGCGCCAGCAGCCAAGATTATAGGGGGCTGGTAGAGACCCAGTACTTC. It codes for CASSQDYRGLVETQYF.

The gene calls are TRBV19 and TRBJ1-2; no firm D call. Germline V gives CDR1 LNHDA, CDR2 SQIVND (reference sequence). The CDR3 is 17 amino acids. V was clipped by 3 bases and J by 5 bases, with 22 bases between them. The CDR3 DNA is TGTGCCAGTAGTATTTCTCCTCAAGAGGCCTGGCGGTATGGCTACACCTTC. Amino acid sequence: CASSISPQEAWRYGYTF.

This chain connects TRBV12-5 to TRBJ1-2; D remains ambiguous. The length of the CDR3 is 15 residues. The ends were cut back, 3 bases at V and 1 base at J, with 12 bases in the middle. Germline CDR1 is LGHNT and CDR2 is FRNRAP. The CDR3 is CASGFAPGDNYGYTF. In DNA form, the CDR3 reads TGTGCTAGTGGTTTCGCCCCCGGGGATAACTATGGCTACACCTTC.

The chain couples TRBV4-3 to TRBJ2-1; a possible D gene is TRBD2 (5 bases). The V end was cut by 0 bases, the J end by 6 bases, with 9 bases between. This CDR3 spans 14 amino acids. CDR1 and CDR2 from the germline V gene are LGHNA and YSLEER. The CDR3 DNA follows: TGCGCCAGCAGCCAAGATCGGGGATTCAATGAGCAGTTCTTC. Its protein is CASSQDRGFNEQFF.

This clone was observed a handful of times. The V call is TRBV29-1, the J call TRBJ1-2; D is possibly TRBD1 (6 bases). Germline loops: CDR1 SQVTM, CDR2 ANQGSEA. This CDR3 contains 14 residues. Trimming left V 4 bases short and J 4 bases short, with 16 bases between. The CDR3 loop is CSVVESGRGYGYTF. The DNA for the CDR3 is TGCAGCGTTGTGGAGTCGGGCAGGGGCTATGGCTACACCTTC.

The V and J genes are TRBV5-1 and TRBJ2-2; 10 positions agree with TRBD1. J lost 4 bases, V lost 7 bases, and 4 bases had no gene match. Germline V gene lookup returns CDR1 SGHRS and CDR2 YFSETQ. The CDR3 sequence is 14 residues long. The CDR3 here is CASSRTGGTGELFF. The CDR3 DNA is TGCGCCAGCTCTCGGACAGGGGGCACCGGGGAGCTGTTTTTT.

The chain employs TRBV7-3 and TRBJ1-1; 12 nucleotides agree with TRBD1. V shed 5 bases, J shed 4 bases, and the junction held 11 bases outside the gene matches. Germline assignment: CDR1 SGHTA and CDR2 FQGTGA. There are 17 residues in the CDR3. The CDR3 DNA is TGTGCCAGCAGCCCAGGGACAGGGGGCGCGGGCGTCACTGAAGCTTTCTTT. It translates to CASSPGTGGAGVTEAFF.

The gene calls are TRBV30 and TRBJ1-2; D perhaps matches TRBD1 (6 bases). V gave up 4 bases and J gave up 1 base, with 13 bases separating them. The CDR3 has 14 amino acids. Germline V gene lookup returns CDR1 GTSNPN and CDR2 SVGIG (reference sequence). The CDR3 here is CAWKKDRFNYGYTF. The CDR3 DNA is TGTGCCTGGAAAAAGGACAGATTTAACTATGGCTACACCTTC.

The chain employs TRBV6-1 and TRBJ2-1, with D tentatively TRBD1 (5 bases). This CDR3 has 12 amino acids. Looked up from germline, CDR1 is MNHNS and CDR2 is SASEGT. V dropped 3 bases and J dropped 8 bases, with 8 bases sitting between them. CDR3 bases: TGTGCCAGCAGTGACATAGGGGATGAGCAGTTCTTC. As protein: CASSDIGDEQFF.

This chain's CDR3 is CASSQGWTLDNEQFF. The CDR3 nucleotides read TGCGCCAGCAGCCAAGGATGGACACTCGACAATGAGCAGTTCTTC. The rearrangement links TRBV4-3 to TRBJ2-1; D might be TRBD1 (5 bases). Trimming removed 1 base from V and 5 bases from J, with 12 bases in between. Germline V gene lookup returns CDR1 LGHNA and CDR2 YSLEER. The CDR3 length is 15 residues.

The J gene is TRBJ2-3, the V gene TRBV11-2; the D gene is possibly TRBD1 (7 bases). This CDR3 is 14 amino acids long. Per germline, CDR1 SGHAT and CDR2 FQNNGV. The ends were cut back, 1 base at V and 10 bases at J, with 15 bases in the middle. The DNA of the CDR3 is TGTGCCAGCAGCTTAGTCAGGGGGGTCCTCGCGCAGTATTTT. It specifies CASSLVRGVLAQYF.

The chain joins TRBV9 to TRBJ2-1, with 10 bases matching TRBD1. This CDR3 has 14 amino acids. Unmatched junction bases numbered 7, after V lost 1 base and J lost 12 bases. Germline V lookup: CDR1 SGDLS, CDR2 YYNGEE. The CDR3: CASSVSGQGDRQFF. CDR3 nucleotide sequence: TGTGCCAGCAGCGTAAGTGGACAGGGGGATCGGCAGTTCTTC.

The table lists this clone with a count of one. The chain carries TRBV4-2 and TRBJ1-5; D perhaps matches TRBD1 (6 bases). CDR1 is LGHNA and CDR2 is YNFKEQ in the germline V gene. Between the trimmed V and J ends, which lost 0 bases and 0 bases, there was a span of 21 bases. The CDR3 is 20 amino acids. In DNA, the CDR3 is TGTGCCAGCAGCCAAGATCTGGGCAGGGGCGTGGGGTATAGCAATCAGCCCCAGCATTTT. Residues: CASSQDLGRGVGYSNQPQHF.

The CDR3 nucleotides read TGTGCCAGCAGCCGGACAGTTAATTCACCCCTCCACTTT. It is translated as CASSRTVNSPLHF. This rearrangement joins TRBV27 to TRBJ1-6; the D gene is possibly TRBD1 (6 bases). The CDR3 contains 13 residues. The germline V and J ends were trimmed by 6 bases and 6 bases, with 9 bases remaining between them. Germline values: CDR1 MNHEY, CDR2 SMNVEV (reference sequence).

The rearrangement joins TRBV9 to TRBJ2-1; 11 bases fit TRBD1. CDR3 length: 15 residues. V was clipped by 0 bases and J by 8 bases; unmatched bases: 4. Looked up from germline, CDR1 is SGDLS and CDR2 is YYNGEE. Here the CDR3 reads CASSVARGQGDEQFF. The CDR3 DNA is TGTGCCAGCAGCGTAGCTAGGGGACAGGGGGATGAGCAGTTCTTC.